This TCR beta chain emerged from a study of blood T cell repertoires in COVID-19. Study-level background: Nucleic acid was either cDNA or gDNA, and it came from T cells, B-cell-depleted T cells, or PBMCs.

The J segment lost 4 bases and the V segment lost 0 bases, leaving 3 bases of the junction unmatched. CDR3 length: 15 amino acids. Germline CDR1 is MNHNY and CDR2 is SVGAGI (reference sequence). This clone has more than one count but fewer than ten. The protocol was immunoSEQ multiplex PCR, while the TCRdb copy is restricted to in-frame clones and leaves out a portion. Here the sample spans more than 95,000 clones, 85% to 90% being singletons. The sample comprised peripheral blood. The receptor was isolated from a man aged 45-65 years with acute or convalescent COVID-19. The chain links TRBV6-6 to TRBJ1-3; 7 bases match TRBD1. The CDR3 region is CASSYSGGEGNTIYF. For the CDR3, the DNA is TGTGCCAGCAGTTACTCAGGGGGCGAGGGAAACACCATATATTTT.